A single sample gave rise to the 3 T cell receptor beta chains below, sequenced in a study of T cells in Graves' hyperthyroidism and ophthalmopathy. The CDR3 regions of TCR beta were amplified from RNA transcripts. RT-PCR in the first round (using the HTBI primer set) targeted the TCR CDR3. TCRdb analysed the multiplex PCR reads with MiXCR anew, one entry per CDR3 protein. This table has some 420,000 distinct CDR3 sequences, approximately 13% appearing once. The sequencing sample was made of blood. The receptors stem from a woman aged 18-29 years with Graves' hyperthyroidism.

This clonotype was picked up many times. The chain employs TRBV7-9 and TRBJ2-5, with 7 bases aligning to TRBD1. From germline, CDR1 is SEHNR and CDR2 FQNEAQ (reference sequence). J lost 5 bases, V lost 7 bases, and 10 bases had no gene match. The CDR3 covers 14 residues. Written as DNA, the CDR3 is TGTGCCAGCAACGGGGACAGCCGAGGGGAGACCCAGTACTTC. Translation gives CASNGDSRGETQYF. Filled out from reference TRBV7-9 and TRBJ2-5, the complete variable domain reads DTGVSQNPRHKITKRGQNVTFRCDPISEHNRLYWYRQTLGQGPEFLTYFQNEAQLEKSRLLSDRFSAERPKGSFSTLEIQRTEQGDSAMYLCASNGDSRGETQYFGPGTRLLVL.

Ten or more counts support this clonotype. The J gene is TRBJ1-5, the V gene TRBV2; 7 nucleotides line up with TRBD1. With V trimmed by 5 bases and J by 3 bases, 4 bases remained unmatched. The CDR3 spans 14 residues. CDR1 and CDR2 (germline): SNHLY, FYNNEI. CDR3 loop: CASSRDSSNQPQHF. The CDR3 coding sequence is TGTGCCAGCAGTCGGGACAGTTCCAATCAGCCCCAGCATTTT.

This clonotype appeared many times. The chain is built from TRBV7-8 and TRBJ1-1, with D possibly being TRBD1 (5 bases). Germline V gives CDR1 SGHVS, CDR2 FQNEAQ. This CDR3 comprises 16 residues. V lost 2 bases and J lost 3, with 16 bases in between. In DNA, the CDR3 is TGTGCCAGCAGCTTAATTTTAGGCAGGGTCTACACTGAAGCTTTCTTT. This translates into CASSLILGRVYTEAFF.